This T cell receptor (beta chain) derives from a study of blood T cell repertoires in COVID-19. Study as a whole: Donors in the United States, Italy and Spain gave samples during acute or convalescent COVID-19. From T cells, B-cell-depleted T cells, or PBMCs came the material, which was cDNA or gDNA.

Methods used by the authors: For nucleated cells, counts were estimated from reference gene primer amplification. Clones were read by immunoSEQ multiplex PCR, and TCRdb kept only the in-frame ones, dropping some. The V and J calls and clone size are taken from that table; D and trimming were inferred from the DNA. The sample shows more than 85,000 clones, 91% of them seen only once. Germline CDR1 KGHSY, CDR2 FQNENV. This CDR3 comprises 15 residues. V shed 4 bases and J shed 1 base, with 14 bases lying between them. This clonotype was sampled from a man aged 55-75 years with acute or convalescent COVID-19. V usage is TRBV16 and J usage is TRBJ2-7; tentative D call: TRBD1 (6 bases). The sample taken for sequencing was peripheral blood. CDR3 amino acids: CASSPRQVPSYEQYF. The DNA for the CDR3 is TGTGCCAGCAGCCCGAGACAGGTTCCATCCTACGAGCAGTACTTC.